This T cell receptor beta chain was captured in a study of shared clonotypes between healthy human individuals. This clone has just one count. Data came from immunoSEQ multiplex PCR; TCRdb stores just in-frame clones and leaves some out. The table includes a few million clones, 93% detected once. The CDR3 runs to 15 residues. V was pared by 10 bases and J by 8 bases, with 17 bases of the junction left unmatched. Germline values: CDR1 MNHNS, CDR2 SASEGT. J is TRBJ2-1 and V is TRBV6-1; TRBD2 matches at 7 bases. This clonotype originated in a man between 18 and 29 years old in good health. Some clones in this sample may be carry-over from other donors' samples. The sample taken for sequencing was naive CD4+ T cells from PBMCs. Noted subset: CD45RA+ positively selected. The CDR3 DNA follows: TGTGCCACCGTCACCCGGGAGAGCGGGAAGGATGAGCAGTTCTTC. Its protein is CATVTRESGKDEQFF.